This T cell receptor beta chain originates from a study of blood T cell repertoires in COVID-19. Sequenced by immunoSEQ multiplex PCR; TCRdb stores in-frame clones only, minus some. The table includes tens of thousands of clones, just over 85% detected once. V gave up 5 bases and J gave up 4 bases; unmatched junction bases: 3. This CDR3 has 15 amino acids. Per the germline V gene, CDR1 is SGHNT and CDR2 is YYREEE (reference sequence). This receptor was obtained from a woman at least 80 years old with active or convalescent COVID-19. The chain has TRBV5-4 and TRBJ2-2, with TRBD1 matching over 12 bases. The sequenced sample was peripheral blood. The CDR3 region has the DNA TGTGCCAGCAGGGGACAGGGGGCTTTCACCGGGGAGCTGTTTTTT. Translating gives CASRGQGAFTGELFF.